The rows below give T cell receptor beta chains drawn from one sample of a study of T cells in Graves' hyperthyroidism and ophthalmopathy. One entry per CDR3 protein, called by TCRdb with MiXCR from the multiplex PCR reads. The sample records 500,000 to 750,000 distinct CDR3 sequences, about 14% being singletons. The sample was blood. The source is a woman under 30 with Graves' ophthalmopathy. Each CDR3 is given with its conserved first and last residue. A D gene is named only where the DNA matches it firmly. Only part of the rows carry a size: once, few, many, or a class if the clone is expanded.

V	D	J	size	CDR3	DNA
TRBV3-1	-	TRBJ2-2	-	CASSQRSPGIGELFF	TGTGCCAGCAGCCAAAGGAGCCCGGGTATCGGGGAGCTGTTTTTT
TRBV10-2	-	TRBJ1-1	few	CASGETANTEAFF	TGCGCCAGCGGAGAGACAGCTAACACTGAAGCTTTCTTT
TRBV12-3/TRBV12-4	TRBD2	TRBJ2-3	-	CASSPGLATGTQYF	TGTGCCAGCAGTCCGGGACTAGCAACAGGTACGCAGTATTTT
TRBV12-3/TRBV12-4	-	TRBJ1-2	-	CASGGVVYGYTF	TGTGCCTCCGGGGGGGTGGTCTATGGCTACACCTTC
TRBV6-1	TRBD1	TRBJ2-3	many	CASRRDRATDTQYF	TGTGCCAGCAGACGGGACAGGGCAACAGATACGCAGTATTTT
TRBV2	TRBD2	TRBJ2-3	-	CASSRSPSGTTVDTQYF	TGTGCCAGCAGTAGATCGCCTAGCGGGACGACGGTGGATACGCAGTATTTT
TRBV5-5	-	TRBJ1-4	-	CASSSPRDWEKLFF	TGTGCCAGCAGCTCCCCCCGGGATTGGGAAAAACTGTTTTTT
TRBV19	-	TRBJ2-7	many	CASSIRGQTYEQYF	TGTGCCAGTAGTATCCGAGGACAGACCTACGAGCAGTACTTC
TRBV6-1	-	TRBJ1-1	few	CASGSPGSNTEAFF	TGTGCCAGCGGTTCGCCGGGTTCGAACACTGAAGCTTTCTTT
TRBV9	-	TRBJ1-1	few	CASSAGPHRGNTEAFF	TGTGCCAGCAGCGCGGGACCCCATCGAGGGAACACTGAAGCTTTCTTT
TRBV4-3	TRBD1	TRBJ1-2	few	CASSQAWDRSTGEYGYTF	TGCGCCAGCAGCCAAGCCTGGGACAGATCGACCGGGGAATATGGCTACACCTTC
TRBV7-8	-	TRBJ2-3	many	CASDEGDTQYF	TGTGCCAGCGACGAGGGGGATACGCAGTATTTT
TRBV27	TRBD1	TRBJ2-5	few	CASGPGQGRRGTQYF	TGTGCCAGCGGTCCAGGACAGGGAAGGAGGGGGACCCAGTACTTC
TRBV7-3	-	TRBJ2-5	many	CASSLEAVPQETQYF	TGTGCCAGCAGCTTAGAAGCAGTACCCCAAGAGACCCAGTACTTC
TRBV7-8	-	TRBJ2-7	many	CASSLASSRTEQYF	TGTGCCAGCAGCTTAGCGTCCTCACGCACGGAGCAGTACTTC
TRBV20-1	TRBD1	TRBJ2-5	many	CSARRDRAGETQYF	TGCAGTGCTCGCCGGGACAGGGCGGGAGAGACCCAGTACTTC
TRBV10-3	TRBD1	TRBJ2-2	many	CATQPGQSNTGELFF	TGTGCCACCCAACCGGGACAGTCAAACACCGGGGAGCTGTTTTTT
TRBV20-1	TRBD2	TRBJ2-3	many	CSARGASGSTDTQYF	TGCAGTGCTAGAGGGGCTAGCGGGAGCACAGATACGCAGTATTTT
TRBV5-1	TRBD2	TRBJ2-1	many	CASSAGTSGSGYEQFF	TGCGCCAGCAGTGCAGGGACTAGCGGGAGTGGGTATGAGCAGTTCTTC
TRBV19	-	TRBJ2-5	-	CASSIEGVVWAQYF	TGTGCCAGTAGTATAGAGGGCGTCGTATGGGCCCAGTACTTC
TRBV5-1	-	TRBJ1-4	-	CASSFGRSNEKLFF	TGCGCCAGCAGCTTTGGCAGGAGTAATGAAAAACTGTTTTTT
TRBV11-3	TRBD2	TRBJ2-1	-	CATEPGTSVLQEQFF	TGTGCCACAGAACCCGGGACTAGCGTACTACAGGAGCAGTTCTTC
TRBV11-2	-	TRBJ2-1	few	CASSQDLRSSGQFF	TGTGCCAGCAGCCAAGATCTCAGGAGTAGCGGCCAGTTCTTC
TRBV30	TRBD1	TRBJ1-2	many	CAWSPGTGIYGYTF	TGTGCCTGGAGTCCCGGGACAGGGATCTATGGCTACACCTTC
TRBV6-2/TRBV6-3	TRBD2	TRBJ2-7	many	CATLGTSGAIYEQYF	TGTGCCACTCTTGGGACTAGCGGGGCTATCTACGAGCAGTACTTC
TRBV5-1	-	TRBJ2-2	many	CASSLATSTGELFF	TGCGCCAGCAGCTTGGCGACCTCCACCGGGGAGCTGTTTTTT
TRBV11-1	-	TRBJ2-7	few	CASSPDSTNPYEQYF	TGTGCCAGCAGTCCGGACTCAACTAACCCCTACGAGCAGTACTTC
TRBV6-1	-	TRBJ2-7	many	CASSERGLWTAGQPTRPSYEQYF	TGTGCCAGCAGTGAACGCGGGTTATGGACAGCGGGACAGCCTACCCGACCCTCCTACGAGCAGTACTTC
TRBV7-2	-	TRBJ2-6	many	CASSSQAVSGANVLTF	TGTGCCAGCAGCTCTCAGGCGGTCTCTGGGGCCAACGTCCTGACTTTC
TRBV7-2	TRBD1	TRBJ1-5	many	CASSRGQGNQPQHF	TGTGCCAGCAGCCGCGGACAGGGCAATCAGCCCCAGCATTTT
TRBV27	TRBD2	TRBJ2-1	few	CASSLEAGGRDEQFF	TGTGCCAGCAGTTTAGAGGCTGGCGGGAGGGACGAGCAGTTCTTC
TRBV4-2	-	TRBJ1-1	-	CASSRGDGAGGTEAFF	TGTGCCAGCAGCCGGGGCGACGGGGCCGGTGGCACTGAAGCTTTCTTT
TRBV20-1	TRBD1	TRBJ1-4	many	CSARVDRKLFF	TGCAGTGCTAGGGTGGACAGGAAACTGTTTTTT
TRBV6-1	-	TRBJ1-2	many	CASSEGPGAPAAYGYTF	TGTGCCAGCAGTGAAGGGCCAGGGGCTCCCGCGGCCTATGGCTACACCTTC
TRBV9	TRBD2	TRBJ2-7	-	CASSETSGVGEQYF	TGTGCCAGCAGCGAGACTAGCGGGGTCGGGGAGCAGTACTTC
TRBV27	-	TRBJ2-3	many	CASSFPPTDTQYF	TGTGCCAGCAGTTTTCCCCCCACAGATACGCAGTATTTT
TRBV7-9	TRBD1	TRBJ2-5	many	CASSSTDRGRETQYF	TGTGCCAGCAGCTCGACGGACAGGGGGCGGGAGACCCAGTACTTC
TRBV6-2/TRBV6-3	-	TRBJ1-4	few	CASSYSWTTNEKLFF	TGTGCCAGCAGTTACTCGTGGACAACTAATGAAAAACTGTTTTTT
TRBV7-8	-	TRBJ2-7	many	CASSLVATPGKSSYEQYF	TGTGCCAGCAGCTTAGTAGCAACCCCGGGCAAAAGCTCCTACGAGCAGTACTTC
TRBV6-2/TRBV6-3	TRBD2	TRBJ2-1	-	CASSSLAGGPQFF	TGTGCCAGCAGTTCACTAGCGGGAGGGCCGCAGTTCTTC